The source of this T cell receptor beta chain is a study of T-cell memory formation after mild COVID-19. Study-wide background: Each donor largely had its own TCR clusters. Study outcomes and limitations: The appearance of some responding clones in pre-infection memory suggested that cross-reactive memory joined.

TCRdb fed the 5' RACE reads into MiXCR, producing one record per CDR3 protein. The table has about 400,000 distinct CDR3 sequences, 23% seen once. CDR1 is LGHNA, CDR2 YSLEER, per germline. The CDR3 consists of 14 residues. Trimming pared 3 bases from V and 3 bases from J, leaving 11 bases between. Worth noting for this clonotype: The antigen is unknown.

Sequenced: PBMCs or a T cell subset sorted from them (not recorded which). The receptor was derived from an adult woman who had mild COVID-19 (a few samples of this study predate the infection). Cell type and time point are not known. J is TRBJ2-5 and V is TRBV4-3; D perhaps matches TRBD2 (5 bases). The CDR3 is CASSQGARKETQYF. The CDR3 DNA reads TGCGCCAGCAGCCAGGGAGCTAGGAAAGAGACCCAGTACTTC.